This T cell receptor beta chain was sequenced during a study of identical twins. Whole-study results and caveats: Reduced insertions were recorded for abundant cord blood beta clonotypes, with no such pattern in memory repertoires. With monozygotic twins, out-of-frame TCR alpha sharing exceeded what models estimated.

TCRdb fed the 5' RACE reads into MiXCR, producing one record per CDR3 protein. The sample lists under 900,000 distinct CDR3 sequences; over 9% were seen once. Trimming removed 3 bases at V and 5 bases at J, with 18 bases between. The CDR3 is made up of 16 amino acids. Germline V gene sequence: CDR1 KGHDR, CDR2 SFDVKD. Note on this clonotype: Antigen specificity is unknown.

The sample also formed part of further work on yellow fever vaccine responses in identical twins. That work contributes: Twin vaccine T cell responses reportedly seemed partly convergent, partly personalized.

This receptor was obtained from a young woman in good health. J is TRBJ2-5 and V is TRBV24-1, with TRBD1 as a possible D gene (6 bases). The material sequenced was PBMCs. CDR3 sequence reads: CATSDASRGRVETQYF. CDR3 DNA: TGTGCCACCAGTGATGCGTCCAGGGGACGGGTTGAGACCCAGTACTTC.